This is a list of T cell receptor beta chains from one sample in a study of blood T cell repertoires in COVID-19. Using immunoSEQ multiplex PCR, the repertoire was profiled, and TCRdb retains in-frame clones only, with some absent. The profile shows some 200,000 clones, approximately 83% of them singletons. The sequencing input was PBMCs or T cells enriched from blood (not recorded which). The receptors shown here come from a man aged 35-49 years who had recovered from COVID-19. The CDR3 runs from the conserved cysteine through the conserved F or W. Fields, in order: D gene, clone size, V gene, J gene, CDR3 DNA, CDR3 protein. A D gene is named only where the DNA matches it firmly. The listing skips clone size in some rows; elsewhere it reads once, few, many or a size class.

TRBD1	.	TRBV30	TRBJ1-2	TGTGCCGGAGGACAGGGTGACTATGGCTACACCTTC	CAGGQGDYGYTF
.	.	TRBV20-1	TRBJ2-1	TGCAGTGCTAGTAGAGTGTACAATGAGCAGTTCTTC	CSASRVYNEQFF
TRBD1	.	TRBV29-1	TRBJ1-2	TGCAGCGCACAGGGGGGGGATGGCTACACCTTC	CSAQGGDGYTF
.	.	TRBV4-3	TRBJ1-4	TGCGCCAGCAGCCAAGATGGACAAGAAAAACTGTTTTTT	CASSQDGQEKLFF
TRBD1	.	TRBV29-1	TRBJ1-1	TGCAGCGTACTGACAGGGGTGTACACTGAAGCTTTCTTT	CSVLTGVYTEAFF
.	.	TRBV7-9	TRBJ2-1	TGTGCCAGCAGCTTAGTAGGGGGCTCCTACAATGAGCAGTTCTTC	CASSLVGGSYNEQFF
.	.	TRBV18	TRBJ1-5	TGTGCCAGCTCACCTACGCGGGGCAATCAGCCCCAGCATTTT	CASSPTRGNQPQHF
.	.	TRBV5-6	TRBJ1-2	TGTGCCAGCAGCCGTATTGCAGCTAACTATGGCTACACCTTC	CASSRIAANYGYTF
.	.	TRBV13	TRBJ1-3	TGTGCCAGCAGCTTAAAGGGGTTGGGCGATTCTGGAAACACCATATATTTT	CASSLKGLGDSGNTIYF
TRBD1	once	TRBV28	TRBJ1-4	TGTGCCAGCAGTTTATCGACAGGGGCAACTAATGAAAAACTGTTTTTT	CASSLSTGATNEKLFF
.	.	TRBV15	TRBJ1-5	TGTGCCACCAGCAGAGATGGTCGGGAGGAACCCCATCGGCCCCAGCATTTT	CATSRDGREEPHRPQHF
TRBD2	.	TRBV7-3	TRBJ2-3	TGTGCCAGCAGCTTAATCCCTAGTGGGCTAGCGGGGGGGCCCTTGAACTCAGATACGCAGTATTTT	CASSLIPSGLAGGPLNSDTQYF
TRBD1	.	TRBV5-4	TRBJ1-1	TGTGCCAGCAGCGTGACAGGGGTGGGGACTGAAGCTTTCTTT	CASSVTGVGTEAFF
TRBD1	.	TRBV5-1	TRBJ1-2	TGCGCCAGCAGCGACCCGGGACAGGGGTATGGCTACACCTTC	CASSDPGQGYGYTF
.	.	TRBV18	TRBJ1-2	TGTGCCAGCTCACCCGGGACTAACTATGGCTACACCTTC	CASSPGTNYGYTF
TRBD1	.	TRBV6-4	TRBJ1-2	TGTGCCAGCAGGCCTGAGGGACAGCGTAACTATGGCTACACCTTC	CASRPEGQRNYGYTF
.	once	TRBV10-3	TRBJ1-6	TGTGCCATCAGTGAGTCCGACCAAAGCGGTTCACCCCTCCACTTT	CAISESDQSGSPLHF
TRBD2	.	TRBV5-5	TRBJ2-1	TGTGCGAGAAAAATGTTGCCGGGACTAACCTACAATGAGCAGTTCTTC	CARKMLPGLTYNEQFF
.	.	TRBV14	TRBJ2-7	TGTGCCAGCAGCCTCGCGAACTACGAGCAGTACTTC	CASSLANYEQYF
TRBD1	.	TRBV5-4	TRBJ1-1	TGTGCCAGCAGCTTGAGGGACAGTAAGGAAGCTTTCTTT	CASSLRDSKEAFF
.	.	TRBV7-9	TRBJ1-5	TGTGCCAGCAGCTCGACAGCGTATAGCAATCAGCCCCAGCATTTT	CASSSTAYSNQPQHF
TRBD1	few	TRBV10-3	TRBJ1-6	TGTGCCATCAGTGGGGAACAGGGGAATTCACCCCTCCACTTT	CAISGEQGNSPLHF